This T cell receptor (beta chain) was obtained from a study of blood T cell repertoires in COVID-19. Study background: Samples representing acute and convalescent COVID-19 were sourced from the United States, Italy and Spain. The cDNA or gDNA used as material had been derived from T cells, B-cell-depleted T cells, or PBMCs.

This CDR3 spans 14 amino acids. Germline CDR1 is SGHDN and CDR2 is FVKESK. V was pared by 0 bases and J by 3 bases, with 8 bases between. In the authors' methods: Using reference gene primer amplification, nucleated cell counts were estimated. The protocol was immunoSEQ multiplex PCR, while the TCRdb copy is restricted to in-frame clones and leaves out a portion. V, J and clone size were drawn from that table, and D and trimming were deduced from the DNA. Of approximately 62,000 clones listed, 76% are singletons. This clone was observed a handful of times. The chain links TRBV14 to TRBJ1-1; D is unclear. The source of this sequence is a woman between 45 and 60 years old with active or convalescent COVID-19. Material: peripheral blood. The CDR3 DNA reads TGTGCCAGCAGCCAAGATCGGGTTTACACTGAAGCTTTCTTT. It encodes CASSQDRVYTEAFF.